This T cell receptor beta chain derives from a study of shared clonotypes between healthy human individuals. Naive-designated CD8 cells lacked CD45RO, were positively enriched for CCR7, and omitted terminally differentiated effector memory CD45RA+ cells. TCRdb's copy holds only in-frame clones and misses some; the assay was immunoSEQ multiplex PCR. The table records nearly 2 million clones, approximately 94% of them present only once. The ends lost 7 bases at V and 1 base at J; junction bases unmatched: 7. The CDR3 consists of 16 residues. Germline assignment: CDR1 SNHLY and CDR2 FYNNEI. This chain connects TRBV2 to TRBJ2-3, with 11 bases identical to TRBD1. The sequenced sample was naive CD8+ T cells sorted from blood. The clonotype originates from a man between 18 and 29 years old in good health. The CDR3 protein is CASIRTGGLGTDTQYF. CDR3 sequence (DNA): TGTGCCAGCATTCGGACAGGGGGCCTCGGCACAGATACGCAGTATTTT.